These T cell receptor beta chains were read from a single sample in a study of PD-1 blockade in classical Hodgkin lymphoma. TCRdb keeps only in-frame clones here, not all; method: immunoSEQ multiplex PCR. The top ten hold approximately 37% of the sample, which has roughly 15,000 clones, over 70% seen once. The sequences come from peripheral blood mononuclear cells (PBMCs), collected before the second cycle of nivolumab. These receptor sequences come from a human donor with classical Hodgkin lymphoma. The CDR3 runs from the conserved cysteine through the conserved F or W. D genes are given only for firm matches. Clone size is shown for a subset of rows, as once, few, many or a class of expanded clone.

DNA	CDR3	J	size	V	D
TGTGCCAGCTCACGAACCACAGGGACCCAAGAGACCCAGTACTTC	CASSRTTGTQETQYF	TRBJ2-5	-	TRBV18	-
TGTGCCAGCAGCGCTACCCGAGTCGCAGATACGCAGTATTTT	CASSATRVADTQYF	TRBJ2-3	-	TRBV9	-
TGTGCCAGGGCCGGACAGGGAGTCCATCAGCCCCAGCATTTT	CARAGQGVHQPQHF	TRBJ1-5	-	TRBV19	TRBD1
TGTGCCAGTAGTATAGGGCCGCTCGAGCACAATGAGCAGTTCTTC	CASSIGPLEHNEQFF	TRBJ2-1	-	TRBV19	-
TGTGCCAGCAGCTTAGGAGGGGCAGGGGTCACAGATACGCAGTATTTT	CASSLGGAGVTDTQYF	TRBJ2-3	-	TRBV7-6	-
TGTGCCTGGAGTGTACTCGCCAGGGGCGGTTCACCCCTCCACTTT	CAWSVLARGGSPLHF	TRBJ1-6	-	TRBV30	-
TGTGCCAGCAGCCACCGACTAGCGGGGGGCACAGATACGCAGTATTTT	CASSHRLAGGTDTQYF	TRBJ2-3	-	TRBV4-2	TRBD2
TGTGCCAGCAGCTTCCTAATGAACACTGAAGCTTTCTTT	CASSFLMNTEAFF	TRBJ1-1	-	TRBV7-3	-
TGTGCCAGCAGCGTCAGGGGGATGAACACTGAAGCTTTCTTT	CASSVRGMNTEAFF	TRBJ1-1	-	TRBV7-2	TRBD1
TGTGCCAGCAGTGCTATCGCCGACAGAACCCCTAGGAGCGAGCAGTACTTC	CASSAIADRTPRSEQYF	TRBJ2-7	-	TRBV27	-
TGCGCCAGCAGTGATGGCTATGGCTACACCTTC	CASSDGYGYTF	TRBJ1-2	-	TRBV10-1	-
TGTGCCAGCAGGATGGGGCAGGGTCCTTCCTACGAGCAGTACTTC	CASRMGQGPSYEQYF	TRBJ2-7	-	TRBV27	-
TGTGCCAGCAATCTAGACGGGAGCTCTGGAAACACCATATATTTT	CASNLDGSSGNTIYF	TRBJ1-3	-	TRBV6-5	-
TGTGCCAGCAGTTACACAAGGGTTGTTGGCTATGGCTACACCTTC	CASSYTRVVGYGYTF	TRBJ1-2	-	TRBV6-5	-
TGTGCCAGCAGCCACGCGAACACCGGGGAGCTGTTTTTT	CASSHANTGELFF	TRBJ2-2	-	TRBV7-9	-
TGTGCCAGCAGCTTGGTAGGACAGGGTACCAATGAGCAGTTCTTC	CASSLVGQGTNEQFF	TRBJ2-1	few	TRBV5-5	TRBD1
TGTGCCAGCAGTGTGCGGGGGTCGAGCAATCAGCCCCAGCATTTT	CASSVRGSSNQPQHF	TRBJ1-5	few	TRBV2	-
TGTGCCTGGAGTGTAAGGGTGAACTATGGCTACACCTTC	CAWSVRVNYGYTF	TRBJ1-2	-	TRBV30	-
TGCGCCAGCAGCTTGGCTAGCACAGATACGCAGTATTTT	CASSLASTDTQYF	TRBJ2-3	few	TRBV5-1	-
TGTGCCAGCAGCTTAGCGCTAGCGGGAGTCCTCCGTTACAATGAGCAGTTCTTC	CASSLALAGVLRYNEQFF	TRBJ2-1	-	TRBV13	TRBD2
TGTGCCAGCAAAGACAGGGCTGGGGCCAACGTCCTGACTTTC	CASKDRAGANVLTF	TRBJ2-6	-	TRBV11-2	TRBD1
TGCGCCAGCAGAAAAGGGGACACAGATACGCAGTATTTT	CASRKGDTDTQYF	TRBJ2-3	-	TRBV5-1	-
TGTGCCAGCAGCTACTCCGGGACACTGCTCGGGGAGCAGTACTTC	CASSYSGTLLGEQYF	TRBJ2-7	-	TRBV7-9	-
TGTGCCATCAGTGGCAAGGGGGAGCAGTACTTC	CAISGKGEQYF	TRBJ2-7	-	TRBV10-3	-
TGTGCCAGCAGCCCCGACTACGAGCAGTACTTC	CASSPDYEQYF	TRBJ2-7	-	TRBV11-2	-
TGTGCCAGCAGTATCCTCGGCAGCAATCAGCCCCAGCATTTT	CASSILGSNQPQHF	TRBJ1-5	-	TRBV27	-
TGTGCCATCAGTGTTGGGACATCCTACGAGCAGTACTTC	CAISVGTSYEQYF	TRBJ2-7	medium-sized	TRBV10-3	-
TGTGCCAGCAGCCCTCGGGGGACTGAAGAGCAGTTCTTC	CASSPRGTEEQFF	TRBJ2-1	-	TRBV7-9	-
TGTGCCAGCCGGGGACAGGGAGTGGAGACCCAGTACTTC	CASRGQGVETQYF	TRBJ2-5	-	TRBV6-1	TRBD1
TGTGCCAGCAGCCAAGATTCCTACGCGGCAGGGGAAAGGTCTGAAGCTTTCTTT	CASSQDSYAAGERSEAFF	TRBJ1-1	once	TRBV4-2	-
TGTGCCAGCTCACCATCCGGCGCGGGCACAGATACCTACACTGAAGCTTTCTTT	CASSPSGAGTDTYTEAFF	TRBJ1-1	-	TRBV18	-
TGTGCCAGCAAGATGCGAGCGGGGGGCGGATCGACTTACGAGCAGTACTTC	CASKMRAGGGSTYEQYF	TRBJ2-7	-	TRBV2	TRBD2
TGTGCCAGCAGCTCGACAGGGAAAGGCTACGAGCAGTACTTC	CASSSTGKGYEQYF	TRBJ2-7	-	TRBV11-3	TRBD1
TGTGCCAGCAGCGTAGGGGGTACCCTTAGAGGTGGCTACACCTTC	CASSVGGTLRGGYTF	TRBJ1-2	-	TRBV9	-
TGTGCCAGCAGCGAGGACAGGGGAGTCTACGAGCAGTACTTC	CASSEDRGVYEQYF	TRBJ2-7	once	TRBV5-4	TRBD1
TGTGCCAGCAGCAAAATAAGCGGGGGGGAATATACGCAGTATTTT	CASSKISGGEYTQYF	TRBJ2-3	few	TRBV11-2	TRBD2
TGTGCCAGCAGTCGACAGGGCAGCCTACTCTCTGGAAACACCATATATTTT	CASSRQGSLLSGNTIYF	TRBJ1-3	-	TRBV9	TRBD1
TGCGCCAGCAGTGGCCCAGGAGCCAGCACAGATACGCAGTATTTT	CASSGPGASTDTQYF	TRBJ2-3	few	TRBV10-1	-
TGCGCCAGCAGCTTGGAAGGTGTGCCGGACAGGGTTCCTGGCTACACCTTC	CASSLEGVPDRVPGYTF	TRBJ1-2	-	TRBV5-1	TRBD1
TGTGCCAGCTCACGTAAGACGGTAGGGCAGGCACTAGCCAAAAACATTCAGTACTTC	CASSRKTVGQALAKNIQYF	TRBJ2-4	-	TRBV18	-
TGTGCCAGCAGCGCCCAGGGGTTTGAAGCTTTCTTT	CASSAQGFEAFF	TRBJ1-1	-	TRBV6-5	-
TGTGCCAGCAGCCAAGGACTAGCGGGGTACAATGAGCAGTTCTTC	CASSQGLAGYNEQFF	TRBJ2-1	-	TRBV11-2	TRBD2
TGTGCCAGCAGCTTAGTGCCCTATCAGCCCCAGCATTTT	CASSLVPYQPQHF	TRBJ1-5	-	TRBV7-8	-
TGTGCCAGTAGTATCGCCGGCAATCAGCCCCAGCATTTT	CASSIAGNQPQHF	TRBJ1-5	-	TRBV19	-
TGTGCCAGCAGCCAAACCGATCGAGGACGTCAGCATTTT	CASSQTDRGRQHF	TRBJ1-5	-	TRBV16	-
TGTGCCAGCAGCCCACAGGGGACACTTACTGAAGCTTTCTTT	CASSPQGTLTEAFF	TRBJ1-1	-	TRBV2	TRBD1
TGTGCCATCAGCCTACAGGGGGGAAACACTGAAGCTTTCTTT	CAISLQGGNTEAFF	TRBJ1-1	-	TRBV10-3	TRBD1
TGCGCCAGCAGCTCAGCCCGGGGGCCTGGAAACACCATATATTTT	CASSSARGPGNTIYF	TRBJ1-3	-	TRBV5-1	-
TGTGCCAGCTCACCGAGCCTTTACGACAGGGGCCACGAGCAGTACTTC	CASSPSLYDRGHEQYF	TRBJ2-7	-	TRBV18	TRBD1
TGTGCCAGCAGATTACCGACTAGCGGGACTGAGCAGTTCTTC	CASRLPTSGTEQFF	TRBJ2-1	-	TRBV6-5	TRBD2